The TCR beta chain under discussion was sequenced for a study of T cell changes during pregnancy in multiple sclerosis. CDR3 size: 14 residues. The V gene lost 2 bases and the J gene lost 7 bases, with 15 bases spanning the gap. Germline V gene sequence: CDR1 ENHRY, CDR2 SYGVKD. Here immunoSEQ multiplex PCR was the method, and the copy in TCRdb shows in-frame clones only, minus some. Among more than 65,000 clones listed, roughly 96% were seen once. This rearrangement joins TRBV10-3 to TRBJ2-7; possibly TRBD2 for D (5 bases). This material consisted of peripheral blood, taken in the second trimester of pregnancy. The TCR was taken from a female donor with multiple sclerosis, enrolled in a pregnancy study. The CDR3 DNA sequence: TGTGCCATCAGTGAGGGGCCCCGTTCGGGGGAGCAGTACTTC. Amino acids: CAISEGPRSGEQYF.